This passage covers 30 T cell receptor beta chains from one sample sequenced in a study of shared clonotypes between healthy human individuals. Clones were read by immunoSEQ multiplex PCR, and TCRdb kept only the in-frame ones, dropping some. This sample has a few hundred thousand clones; roughly 97% occur once, and the top ten carry around 0.058%. The sequencing sample was made of naive CD4+ T cells sorted from blood. Subset specified: CD45RA+ positively selected. These receptors all stem from a young woman in good health.

As DNA, the CDR3 is TGTGCCAGCTCACTAATCCCTCCCGACGGGGAGCTGTTTTTT. Translating gives CASSLIPPDGELFF. The gene calls are TRBV18 and TRBJ2-2; D uncertain. The CDR3 runs 14 residues. V dropped 4 bases and J dropped 7 bases, with 13 bases sitting between them. In germline, CDR1 is KGHSH, CDR2 LQKENI.

This chain connects TRBV27 to TRBJ2-5, with 9 nucleotides matching TRBD1. V trimming: 5 bases; J trimming: 5 bases; junction bases outside the gene matches: 18. The length of the CDR3 is 18 residues. Germline CDR1 and CDR2: MNHEY and SMNVEV (reference sequence). As DNA, the CDR3 is TGTGCCAGCAGTGGGGGGATTCTACAGGGGGCGTATTGGGAGACCCAGTACTTC. The encoded protein is CASSGGILQGAYWETQYF.

The chain couples TRBV6-1 to TRBJ2-7; 9 nucleotides line up with TRBD1. Germline CDR1 reads MNHNS; CDR2 reads SASEGT. This CDR3 has 15 amino acids. J gave up 2 bases and V 11 bases, and 13 bases lay outside the gene matches. The CDR3 DNA is TGTGCCTCCGATAGAAGACAGGGGGTTGCCTACGAGCAGTACTTC. It codes for CASDRRQGVAYEQYF.

The CDR3 spells CSVEFARGPSNYGYTF. CDR3 in DNA: TGCAGCGTTGAGTTTGCCAGGGGGCCCTCTAACTATGGCTACACCTTC. This rearrangement joins TRBV29-1 to TRBJ1-2; TRBD1 matches at 8 bases. Per the germline V gene, CDR1 is SQVTM and CDR2 is ANQGSEA. CDR3 length equals 16 residues. The J segment lost 0 bases and the V segment lost 3 bases, leaving 9 bases of the junction unmatched.

The V call is TRBV28, the J call TRBJ2-7, with no clear D. This CDR3 has 13 residues. Looked up from germline, CDR1 is MDHEN and CDR2 is SYDVKM. The V and J ends lost 6 bases and 0 bases respectively, with 9 bases between them. The CDR3 loop is CASRRLRSYEQYF. Written as DNA, the CDR3 is TGTGCCAGCAGGAGACTCCGCTCCTACGAGCAGTACTTC.

The V gene is TRBV6-1, the J gene TRBJ1-5; D is unresolved. Trimming shortened V by 4 bases and J by 2 bases, and 9 bases separated the two germline ends. The CDR3 length is 14 residues. Germline CDR1 is MNHNS and CDR2 is SASEGT. This CDR3 is CASSALTGNQPQHF. CDR3 bases: TGTGCCAGCAGTGCCTTGACGGGCAATCAGCCCCAGCATTTT.

About this clone itself: This specimen includes other DNA sequences encoding the same CDR3. V and J are TRBV5-1 and TRBJ2-7; unclear D gene. This CDR3 comprises 13 residues. CDR1 and CDR2 from the germline V gene are SGHRS and YFSETQ. V was trimmed by 0 bases and J by 7 bases, leaving 11 bases between them. The CDR3 bases are TGCGCCAGCAGCTTGGCCCTCGCCAGGGAGCAGTACTTC. Its translation is CASSLALAREQYF.

The J gene is TRBJ2-7, the V gene TRBV7-2; a possible D gene is TRBD2 (6 bases). V lost 5 bases and J lost 2, with 13 bases in between. The CDR3 contains 14 residues. The germline V gene encodes CDR1 SGHTA and CDR2 FQGNSA. CDR3 protein: CASSPRSGAYEQYF. CDR3 DNA: TGTGCCAGCAGCCCCCGGTCGGGGGCCTACGAGCAGTACTTC.

The J gene is TRBJ2-5, the V gene TRBV6-5; TRBD2 might be the D (5 bases). The germline gives CDR1 MNHEY, CDR2 SVGAGI. This CDR3 is built from 13 residues. Trimming took 2 bases from V and 5 from J, leaving 9 bases between them. CDR3: CASSYRDRETQYF. CDR3 DNA sequence: TGTGCCAGCAGTTACCGGGATCGCGAGACCCAGTACTTC.

A few counts support this clone. The junction shows a germline mismatch at one end, possibly a read error. This rearrangement joins TRBV2 to TRBJ2-4; D is possibly TRBD1 or TRBD2 (6 bases each). Per the germline V gene, CDR1 is SNHLY and CDR2 is FYNNEI. The CDR3 extends over 13 amino acids. In DNA, the CDR3 is TGTGCCAGCAGCTCCATAGGAGGGGGACCGACCGACTTC. Protein product: CASSSIGGGPTDF.

The J gene is TRBJ2-1, the V gene TRBV19; 9 nucleotides match TRBD2. Germline-derived CDR1 and CDR2 are LNHDA and SQIVND (reference sequence). The CDR3 is 14 residues long. Trimming cost V 6 bases and J 4 bases; bases outside gene matches: 4. The CDR3 here is CASSGLAHYNEQFF. The CDR3 nucleotides read TGTGCCAGTAGCGGACTAGCGCATTACAATGAGCAGTTCTTC.

This chain joins TRBV6-1 and TRBJ2-3, with 8 bases aligning to TRBD1. Germline trimming cut 5 bases from V and 2 bases from J; bases unmatched to any gene: 6. Germline values: CDR1 MNHNS, CDR2 SASEGT. The CDR3 consists of 15 residues. In DNA form, the CDR3 reads TGTGCCAGCAGTAGCCGACAGGGGACCACAGATACGCAGTATTTT. Residues: CASSSRQGTTDTQYF.

This chain uses TRBV5-8 with TRBJ2-7; D possibly matches TRBD1 or TRBD2 (6 bases each). With 1 base removed from V and 5 bases from J, the gap between germline ends came to 13 bases. Germline values: CDR1 SGHTS, CDR2 YDEGEE. This CDR3 spans 14 amino acids. Written as DNA, the CDR3 is TGTGCCAGCAGCTTGCGGGGGCCAGTGGACGAGCAGTACTTC. It is translated as CASSLRGPVDEQYF.

The chain is built from TRBV5-6 and TRBJ2-3; no firm D call. CDR1 is SGHDT and CDR2 is YYEEEE in the germline V gene. V was pared by 0 bases and J by 5 bases, with 1 base between. CDR3 size: 11 residues. CDR3 amino acids: CASSLEDTQYF. The DNA for the CDR3 is TGTGCCAGCAGCTTGGAAGATACGCAGTATTTT.

The CDR3 loop is CASTQGMNTGELFF. In DNA, the CDR3 is TGCGCCAGCACACAGGGGATGAACACCGGGGAGCTGTTTTTT. The rearrangement links TRBV5-1 to TRBJ2-2, with 7 nucleotides matching TRBD1. V dropped 6 bases and J dropped 1; count of bases not matched to a gene: 3. Germline CDR1 SGHRS, CDR2 YFSETQ. The length of the CDR3 is 14 residues.

The V gene is TRBV7-2, the J gene TRBJ1-5; TRBD1 matches 10 bases. The CDR3 has 15 amino acids. Trimming cost V 2 bases and J 5 bases; bases outside gene matches: 3. Germline values: CDR1 SGHTA, CDR2 FQGNSA. CDR3 bases: TGTGCCAGCAGCTTAATGACAGGGGGCGATCAGCCCCAGCATTTT. This sequence encodes CASSLMTGGDQPQHF.

The chain recombines TRBV11-2 with TRBJ2-2, with D maybe TRBD2 (6 bases). Germline-derived CDR1 and CDR2 are SGHAT and FQNNGV. V was shortened by 3 bases and J by 0 bases, with 11 bases between the two germline ends. This CDR3 has 16 residues. The CDR3 sequence: CASSLGRLANTGELFF. For the CDR3, the DNA is TGTGCCAGCAGCTTGGGTCGACTAGCGAACACCGGGGAGCTGTTTTTT.

The chain has TRBV20-1 and TRBJ2-1; D remains ambiguous. This CDR3 has 11 residues. The V end lost 1 base, the J end lost 12 bases, and 10 bases lay between the germline ends. Germline V gene data show CDR1 as DFQATT and CDR2 as SNEGSKA (reference sequence). The CDR3 DNA is TGCAGTGCTAGAGGGCCGTACGGGCAGTTCTTC. Translating gives CSARGPYGQFF.

V and J are TRBV2 and TRBJ2-2, with no clear D. The CDR3 has 14 amino acids. From germline, CDR1 is SNHLY and CDR2 FYNNEI. V lost 1 base to trimming and J lost 4 bases, with 7 bases between them. Written as DNA, the CDR3 is TGTGCCAGCAGTGAAGTGGAAATCACCGGGGAGCTGTTTTTT. As protein: CASSEVEITGELFF.

The V gene is TRBV6-4, the J gene TRBJ2-5; no clear D gene. This CDR3 has 13 residues. Trimming took off 6 bases at V and 0 bases at J, with 8 bases between the two ends. The germline CDR1 and CDR2 sequences are MRHNA and SNTAGT. This CDR3 is CASSVKYQETQYF. The DNA for the CDR3 is TGTGCCAGCAGCGTAAAGTACCAAGAGACCCAGTACTTC.

The CDR3 here is CASSQDPRPLAVNEQFF. The CDR3 nucleotides are TGCGCCAGCAGCCAAGATCCTCGACCCCTGGCGGTGAATGAGCAGTTCTTC. The rearrangement joins TRBV4-1 to TRBJ2-1; the D is unclear. This CDR3 has 17 residues. Looked up from germline, CDR1 is MGHRA and CDR2 is YSYEKL. Deletions cut 0 bases from V and 7 bases from J, with 19 bases between.

The chain uses TRBV28 and TRBJ1-5; D possibly corresponds to TRBD1 (5 bases). Germline loops: CDR1 MDHEN, CDR2 SYDVKM. V shed 3 bases and J shed 11 bases, with 11 bases lying between them. The CDR3 totals 12 residues. The CDR3: CASSFRQGAQHF. The CDR3 DNA sequence: TGTGCCAGCAGTTTTCGCCAAGGGGCCCAGCATTTT.

The chain uses TRBV19 and TRBJ1-1, with TRBD1 matching over 7 bases. V lost 5 bases and J lost 4; bases outside the gene matches: 10. The germline gives CDR1 LNHDA, CDR2 SQIVND (reference sequence). There are 15 residues in the CDR3. In nucleotides, the CDR3 is TGTGCCAGTAGTTTTGACAGGGTCGGGACCACTGAAGCTTTCTTT. Translated: CASSFDRVGTTEAFF. Supplemented by reference TRBV19 and TRBJ1-1, the full variable domain reads DGGITQSPKYLFRKEGQNVTLSCEQNLNHDAMYWYRQDPGQGLRLIYYSQIVNDFQKGDIAEGYSVSREKKESFPLTVTSAQKNPTAFYLCASSFDRVGTTEAFFGQGTRLTVV.

This chain joins TRBV29-1 and TRBJ2-5; D is possibly TRBD1 (5 bases). Trimming shortened V by 6 bases and J by 2 bases, and 7 bases separated the two germline ends. The CDR3 has 11 amino acids. The germline V gene has CDR1 SQVTM and CDR2 ANQGSEA. The chain's CDR3 is CSVDSQETQYF. The DNA of the CDR3 is TGCAGCGTCGACAGTCAAGAGACCCAGTACTTC.

The J gene is TRBJ2-1, the V gene TRBV7-7; 8 nucleotides match TRBD2. Germline CDR1 SSHAT, CDR2 FNYEAQ (reference sequence). The J segment lost 5 bases and the V segment lost 5 bases, leaving 8 bases of the junction unmatched. This CDR3 spans 15 amino acids. The CDR3 nucleotides are TGTGCCAGCAGCCCCGGGAGGGTCGTGAACAATGAGCAGTTCTTC. Amino acids: CASSPGRVVNNEQFF.

The rearrangement links TRBV9 to TRBJ2-1, with 11 bases that match TRBD2. Losses at the gene ends were 3 bases for V and 4 bases for J; bases not matched to a gene: 6. Germline assignment: CDR1 SGDLS and CDR2 YYNGEE. The CDR3 extends over 16 amino acids. In DNA, the CDR3 is TGTGCCAGCAGCGCTACCGGGACTAGCGGATACAATGAGCAGTTCTTC. This sequence encodes CASSATGTSGYNEQFF.

This chain connects TRBV19 to TRBJ1-4; D is unresolved. Germline loops: CDR1 LNHDA, CDR2 SQIVND (reference sequence). V lost 5 bases to trimming and J lost 8 bases, with 15 bases between them. The CDR3 runs to 14 residues. The CDR3 DNA follows: TGTGCCAGTAGTCTCGACGGGTCAAGGGAAAAACTGTTTTTT. It specifies CASSLDGSREKLFF.

The V gene is TRBV10-1, the J gene TRBJ2-5, with 7 bases lining up with TRBD2. From germline, CDR1 is WNHNN and CDR2 SYGVQD (reference sequence). The V and J ends lost 8 bases and 5 bases, in that order; junction bases with no gene match: 8. This CDR3 has 13 residues. The CDR3 loop is CASRGGSGETQYF. In nucleotides, the CDR3 is TGCGCCAGCCGGGGCGGGAGCGGTGAGACCCAGTACTTC.

The chain joins TRBV14 to TRBJ1-2; unclear D gene. The ends were cut back, 1 base at V and 7 bases at J, with 13 bases in the middle. The CDR3 contains 14 residues. From germline, CDR1 is SGHDN and CDR2 FVKESK. The CDR3 DNA reads as TGTGCCAGCAGCCAAGGGGATTGGCAGCCTGGCTACACCTTC. Encoded protein: CASSQGDWQPGYTF. Drawing the rest from reference TRBV14 and TRBJ1-2, the complete variable domain is EAGVTQFPSHSVIEKGQTVTLRCDPISGHDNLYWYRRVMGKEIKFLLHFVKESKQDESGMPNNRFLAERTGGTYSTLKVQPAELEDSGVYFCASSQGDWQPGYTFGSGTRLTVV.

The genes are TRBV5-4 and TRBJ1-1; weak D call: TRBD1 (5 bases). The germline gives CDR1 SGHNT, CDR2 YYREEE (reference sequence). The CDR3 has 15 amino acids. The germline V and J ends were trimmed by 0 bases and 5 bases, with 14 bases remaining between them. Written as DNA, the CDR3 is TGTGCCAGCAGCTTGGAGGGGAGCAGGTCGACTGAAGCTTTCTTT. This codes for CASSLEGSRSTEAFF. The full variable domain, with the rest looked up from reference TRBV5-4 and TRBJ1-1, is ETGVTQSPTHLIKTRGQQVTLRCSSQSGHNTVSWYQQALGQGPQFIFQYYREEENGRGNFPPRFSGLQFPNYSSELNVNALELDDSALYLCASSLEGSRSTEAFFGQGTRLTVV.